The clone carrying this T cell receptor beta chain is a singleton in its sample. No antigen is known for it. A much larger clone sits a single nucleotide away, making a read error possible. Patients affected by ophthalmopathy presented a Clinical Activity Score of at least 3, a NOSPECS grade of at least 4, and disease duration below 3 months. On the basis of clinical symptoms, serum thyroxine and TRAb, thyroid ultrasound and orbital computed tomography, diagnoses were made. This sample stems from a study of T cells in Graves' hyperthyroidism and ophthalmopathy. General study results and limits: Blood also held most thyroid clonotypes expanded beyond 0.001.

The investigators amplified TCR beta CDR3 regions from RNA transcripts. Primed by the HTBI set, a first-round RT-PCR was run on the TCR CDR3. MiXCR, applied by TCRdb to the multiplex PCR reads, yields one record per CDR3 protein. Of around 500,000 distinct CDR3 sequences listed, roughly 22% are singletons. Sequencing used blood. The receptor was derived from a woman aged 70 to 79 with Graves' ophthalmopathy.

This chain's CDR3 is CASSQDGKDYEQYF. CDR3 in DNA: TGTGCCAGCAGCCAGGACGGGAAAGACTACGAGCAGTACTTC. The gene calls are TRBV12-3 or TRBV12-4 and TRBJ2-7; a possible D gene is TRBD2 (5 bases). CDR3 length: 14 residues. V lost 6 bases and J lost 3, with 15 bases in between.